These T cell receptor beta chains were read from a single sample in a study of beta chain features in type 1 diabetes. The repertoire was sequenced with immunoSEQ multiplex PCR; TCRdb's copy has only in-frame clones and lacks some. The sample records a few hundred thousand clones, approximately 11% being singletons. Sample: central memory CD4+ T cells from blood. Receptors were obtained from a man between 18 and 29 years old in good health. The CDR3 runs from the conserved cysteine through the conserved F or W. The D gene is left open where the match is weak. Not all rows give a size; the values are once, few, many and, for expanded clones, a class.

v_call	clone_size	d_call	j_call	cdr3_aa	cdr3_nt
TRBV5-1	few	NA	TRBJ2-7	CASKLDKYEQYF	TGCGCCAGCAAGTTGGACAAGTACGAGCAGTACTTC
TRBV29-1	NA	NA	TRBJ1-1	CSAGPPGMNTEAFF	TGCAGCGCAGGGCCTCCAGGCATGAACACTGAAGCTTTCTTT
TRBV7-9	many	TRBD2	TRBJ2-1	CASSFGLAGGHNEQFF	TGTGCCAGCAGCTTTGGACTAGCGGGAGGGCATAATGAGCAGTTCTTC
TRBV5-1	few	TRBD2	TRBJ2-1	CASSPGTSGSPTYNEQFF	TGCGCCAGCAGCCCAGGGACTAGCGGGAGCCCTACTTACAATGAGCAGTTCTTC
TRBV4-3	NA	NA	TRBJ1-4	CASSEEANEKLFF	TGCGCCAGCAGCGAAGAGGCGAATGAAAAACTGTTTTTT
TRBV5-1	few	TRBD1	TRBJ2-3	CASGQGRPTDTQYF	TGCGCCAGCGGACAGGGGAGACCCACAGATACGCAGTATTTT
TRBV10-3	many	TRBD2	TRBJ2-2	CAISDVLAGAGGELFF	TGTGCCATCAGCGACGTGCTAGCGGGAGCGGGCGGGGAGCTGTTTTTT
TRBV5-6	NA	NA	TRBJ2-5	CASSLDNSGTQYF	TGTGCCAGCAGCTTGGACAACAGCGGGACCCAGTACTTC
TRBV19	many	TRBD1	TRBJ2-3	CATSPRTGFADTQYF	TGTGCCACCTCTCCTAGGACAGGGTTTGCAGATACGCAGTATTTT
TRBV30	NA	NA	TRBJ2-1	CAWSLGTHNEQFF	TGTGCCTGGAGTTTAGGGACGCACAATGAGCAGTTCTTC
TRBV28	many	TRBD2	TRBJ2-3	CASSLRLAGDTDTQYF	TGTGCCAGCAGTTTAAGGCTAGCGGGAGACACAGATACGCAGTATTTT
TRBV19	NA	TRBD1	TRBJ1-5	CASSRTGRDHQPQHF	TGTGCCAGTAGTAGGACAGGGCGGGACCATCAGCCCCAGCATTTT
TRBV11-2	NA	NA	TRBJ1-2	CASSLGTLRQTITYGYTF	TGTGCCAGCAGCTTAGGGACCCTCCGACAGACGATAACCTATGGCTACACCTTC
TRBV5-1	NA	NA	TRBJ2-5	CASSLGRQETQYF	TGCGCCAGCAGTTTGGGGCGGCAAGAGACCCAGTACTTC
TRBV15	NA	NA	TRBJ2-7	CATSRDPSSYEQYF	TGTGCCACCAGCAGAGACCCGAGCTCCTACGAGCAGTACTTC
TRBV30	NA	TRBD2	TRBJ2-7	CAWSRLAGSHEQYF	TGTGCCTGGAGTAGGCTAGCGGGATCTCACGAGCAGTACTTC
TRBV5-1	NA	TRBD1	TRBJ2-1	CASRGQGATFNEQFF	TGCGCCAGCAGGGGACAGGGGGCTACGTTCAATGAGCAGTTCTTC
TRBV7-2	many	TRBD2	TRBJ2-1	CASSQSLAGNNEQFF	TGTGCCAGCAGCCAATCCCTAGCGGGTAACAATGAGCAGTTCTTC
TRBV18	NA	TRBD2	TRBJ2-7	CASSLNGLAGSREQYF	TGTGCCAGCTCACTGAACGGGCTAGCGGGATCCCGGGAGCAGTACTTC
TRBV6-5	few	TRBD2	TRBJ2-3	CASRTATSARTQYF	TGTGCCAGCAGAACCGCTACTAGCGCCCGTACGCAGTATTTT
TRBV7-8	few	TRBD2	TRBJ2-1	CASSREGHYNEQFF	TGTGCCAGCAGTCGGGAGGGCCACTACAATGAGCAGTTCTTC
TRBV28	NA	NA	TRBJ2-7	CASSLVGFGEQYF	TGTGCCAGCAGTTTGGTAGGGTTTGGCGAGCAGTACTTC
TRBV2	NA	NA	TRBJ2-7	CASSTASGGEQYF	TGTGCCAGCAGTACTGCCTCTGGGGGCGAGCAGTACTTC
TRBV27	few	NA	TRBJ1-2	CASSFLDRSNYGYTF	TGTGCCAGCAGTTTTTTAGACAGGTCTAACTATGGCTACACCTTC
TRBV10-3	few	NA	TRBJ2-1	CAISGAEDYNEQFF	TGTGCCATCAGTGGTGCAGAAGACTACAATGAGCAGTTCTTC
TRBV14	few	NA	TRBJ2-3	CASSPLGTDTQYF	TGTGCCAGCAGCCCCTTGGGCACAGATACGCAGTATTTT
TRBV11-2	few	NA	TRBJ2-4	CASSLDPGRAAKNIQYF	TGTGCCAGCAGCTTAGATCCTGGCAGGGCAGCCAAAAACATTCAGTACTTC
TRBV7-2	NA	NA	TRBJ1-1	CASSLTSGLTEAFF	TGTGCCAGCAGCTTAACGTCAGGATTGACTGAAGCTTTCTTT